Shown below are 8 T cell receptor beta chains from a single sample sequenced in a study of T cell responses to AZD1222 COVID-19 vaccine. Sequencing used immunoSEQ multiplex PCR; TCRdb keeps in-frame clones, though not all of them. The top ten clones hold around 1.3% of a sample with approximately 140,000 clones, approximately 94% of them seen once. The sequencing used peripheral blood, collected on day 0 of AZD1222 vaccination. These receptors came from an adult in good health.

The V call is TRBV2, the J call TRBJ1-4; TRBD1 matches 8 bases. CDR1 is SNHLY and CDR2 is FYNNEI in the germline V gene. The CDR3 runs 14 residues. Trimming took 5 bases from V and 7 from J; bases not matched to a gene: 6. This chain's CDR3 is CASSRTGNAEKLFF. The CDR3 DNA is TGTGCCAGCAGTCGGACAGGGAATGCTGAAAAACTGTTTTTT.

This clone was detected only a few times. Different DNA sequences within this sample yield the same CDR3. This chain links TRBV7-2 with TRBJ1-5, with 7 bases lining up with TRBD1. From germline, CDR1 is SGHTA and CDR2 FQGNSA. V was clipped by 3 bases and J by 7 bases; unmatched bases: 3. The CDR3 is 13 residues long. DNA of the CDR3: TGTGCCAGCAGCTTTGACAGGGACCAGCCCCAGCATTTT. This gives the protein CASSFDRDQPQHF.

The chain links TRBV4-1 to TRBJ1-5, with 9 bases aligning to TRBD1. This CDR3 is built from 15 residues. V dropped 1 base and J dropped 4; count of bases not matched to a gene: 2. Per the germline V gene, CDR1 is MGHRA and CDR2 is YSYEKL. CDR3 in DNA: TGCGCCAGCAGCCAAGGACAGGGGGGTAATCAGCCCCAGCATTTT. Residues: CASSQGQGGNQPQHF.

The V and J genes are TRBV5-4 and TRBJ1-2; no clear D. The germline V gene has CDR1 SGHNT and CDR2 YYREEE (reference sequence). The CDR3 covers 13 residues. V was cut by 4 bases and J by 3 bases, with 10 bases left in between. CDR3: CASSPYSYYGYTF. CDR3 in DNA: TGTGCCAGCAGCCCCTACTCATACTATGGCTACACCTTC.

The chain joins TRBV4-1 to TRBJ1-2; 9 bases line up with TRBD1. Germline CDR1 reads MGHRA; CDR2 reads YSYEKL. V shed 5 bases, J shed 3 bases, and the junction held 4 bases outside the gene matches. There are 14 residues in the CDR3. In nucleotides, the CDR3 is TGCGCCAGCAGCGATGGACAGGGGTACTATGGCTACACCTTC. Translated: CASSDGQGYYGYTF.

The chain couples TRBV28 to TRBJ1-4; D uncertain. V shed 0 bases and J shed 3 bases, with 5 bases lying between them. The germline V gene has CDR1 MDHEN and CDR2 SYDVKM. CDR3 size: 14 residues. The CDR3 nucleotides are TGTGCCAGCAGTTTATGGCAGCCTAATGAAAAACTGTTTTTT. Amino acid sequence: CASSLWQPNEKLFF. Full variable domain (rest looked up from reference TRBV28 and TRBJ1-4): DVKVTQSSRYLVKRTGEKVFLECVQDMDHENMFWYRQDPGLGLRLIYFSYDVKMKEKGDIPEGYSVSREKKERFSLILESASTNQTSMYLCASSLWQPNEKLFFGSGTQLSVL.

This clone was seen a handful of times. The rearrangement joins TRBV15 to TRBJ1-1; no reliable D call. The germline CDR1 and CDR2 sequences are LNHNV and YYDKDF (reference sequence). Trimming cost V 1 base and J 1 base, with 10 bases left between them. The CDR3 is made up of 15 amino acids. The CDR3 DNA reads as TGTGCCACCAGCAGAGGCGGAGGTCCGAACACTGAAGCTTTCTTT. Translated, it gives CATSRGGGPNTEAFF. Full variable domain (rest looked up from reference TRBV15 and TRBJ1-1): DAMVIQNPRYQVTQFGKPVTLSCSQTLNHNVMYWYQQKSSQAPKLLFHYYDKDFNNEADTPDNFQSRRPNTSFCFLDIRSPGLGDTAMYLCATSRGGGPNTEAFFGQGTRLTVV.

The J gene is TRBJ1-3, the V gene TRBV19, with D possibly matching TRBD1 (5 bases). Between the trimmed V and J ends, which lost 1 base and 4 bases, there was a span of 11 bases. Germline-derived CDR1 and CDR2 are LNHDA and SQIVND (reference sequence). The CDR3 totals 15 residues. In DNA, the CDR3 is TGTGCCAGTAGTATAGTCGGAGGGACGGGAAACACCATATATTTT. Protein product: CASSIVGGTGNTIYF. Complete variable domain (other parts from reference TRBV19 and TRBJ1-3): DGGITQSPKYLFRKEGQNVTLSCEQNLNHDAMYWYRQDPGQGLRLIYYSQIVNDFQKGDIAEGYSVSREKKESFPLTVTSAQKNPTAFYLCASSIVGGTGNTIYFGEGSWLTVV.